Listed below are T cell receptor beta chains from one sample, sequenced in a study of human T cells and chemical hapten exposure. TCRdb passed the RACE reads through MiXCR, listing each CDR3 protein once. The sample lists 200,000 to 300,000 distinct CDR3 sequences, 7.5% to 9% occurring once. This material consisted of whole blood, taken in connection with sensitization to the hapten diphenylcyclopropenone (DPC). These receptors originate from a woman aged 40 to 49 with alopecia areata. Some clones in this sample may be carry-over from other donors' samples. The CDR3 runs from the conserved cysteine through the conserved F or W. The D gene is left open where the match is weak. A row's size may be missing; if present it is once, few, many or a size class.

TRBV7-8	few	-	TRBJ1-5	TGTGCCAGCAGGGGGGCGGGTTCCAATCAGCCCCAGCATTTT	CASRGAGSNQPQHF
TRBV4-3	few	-	TRBJ2-5	TGCGCCAGCAGCCAAGCCCTTGGAGGGACGACCCAGTACTTC	CASSQALGGTTQYF
TRBV7-9	once	TRBD1	TRBJ2-3	TGTGCCAGCAGCACGGGACAGGGCACAGCTACGCAGTATTTT	CASSTGQGTATQYF
TRBV6-5	many	-	TRBJ1-4	TGTGCCAGCAGTTACTCTCGGGACACCGCACAACATTTTAAACTGTTTTTT	CASSYSRDTAQHFKLFF
TRBV19	many	-	TRBJ1-2	TGTGCCAGTACACGACCAGGGGCGCGCTATGGCTACACCTTC	CASTRPGARYGYTF
TRBV7-2	-	TRBD2	TRBJ2-1	TGTGCCAGCAGCTTAGGGACTAGCGGGAGGAGGGACAATGAGCAGTTCTTC	CASSLGTSGRRDNEQFF
TRBV4-2	few	TRBD1	TRBJ2-3	TGTGCCAGCAGCCAAGTTGGACAGGGGGCGACAGATACGCAGTATTTT	CASSQVGQGATDTQYF
TRBV12-3/TRBV12-4	-	-	TRBJ1-5	TGTGCCAGCAGCACACAGGGCGGCAGCAATCAGCCCCAGCATTTT	CASSTQGGSNQPQHF
TRBV5-1	few	TRBD1	TRBJ1-2	TGCGCCAGCAGCACCCGGAGTTCTGCCGGACAGGGGCTTACCTATGGCTACACCTTC	CASSTRSSAGQGLTYGYTF
TRBV7-2	-	TRBD1	TRBJ2-2	TGTGCCAGCAGCTTGCTAGGGACAGGAAACACCGGGGAGCTGTTTTTT	CASSLLGTGNTGELFF
TRBV3-1	many	-	TRBJ2-2	TGTGCCAGCAGCCAAGCCGGGGAGCTGTTTTTT	CASSQAGELFF
TRBV11-3	few	TRBD1	TRBJ2-5	TGTGCCAGCAGCCCAGGACAGGGGGCAGCTCAAGAGACCCAGTACTTC	CASSPGQGAAQETQYF
TRBV5-1	-	TRBD2	TRBJ2-1	TGCGCCAGCAGCCTGACCGGACTAGCGTCGGCCGGGGAGCAGTTCTTC	CASSLTGLASAGEQFF
TRBV24-1	-	-	TRBJ1-2	TGTGCCACCAGTGATTTGCTACTCTGGCTTGACTATGGCTACACCTTC	CATSDLLLWLDYGYTF
TRBV7-2	-	-	TRBJ2-5	TGTGCCAGCAGCTTAGGCCTAGAGACCCAGTACTTC	CASSLGLETQYF
TRBV7-9	few	-	TRBJ1-1	TGTGCCAGCAGCTTGGGGGGTATATCTGAAGCTTTCTTT	CASSLGGISEAFF
TRBV7-2	-	-	TRBJ2-7	TGTGCCAGCAGCCCAGACAGATACTCCTACGAGCAGTACTTC	CASSPDRYSYEQYF
TRBV12-3/TRBV12-4	few	TRBD1	TRBJ1-1	TGTGCCAGCAGATCCGACAGGGGAAGTGAAGCTTTCTTT	CASRSDRGSEAFF
TRBV29-1	many	-	TRBJ2-1	TGCAGCGCCGGGCCTGCCTTTCGCAATGAGCAGTTCTTC	CSAGPAFRNEQFF
TRBV5-1	many	-	TRBJ2-5	TGCGCCAGCAGTGGGGGAGTTTCGGCGGAGACCCAGTACTTC	CASSGGVSAETQYF
TRBV7-9	many	-	TRBJ1-6	TGTGCCAGCAGCGCCGCAAATTCACCCCTCCACTTT	CASSAANSPLHF
TRBV13	few	-	TRBJ2-3	TGTGCCAGCAGCTTACCAGGGAAGGATACGCAGTATTTT	CASSLPGKDTQYF
TRBV12-3/TRBV12-4	few	-	TRBJ1-2	TGTGCCAGCAGTAGAGACAGGCTGCCGTATGGCTACACCTTC	CASSRDRLPYGYTF
TRBV28	many	-	TRBJ1-6	TGTGCCAGTTTCCAGCCCAATTCACCCCTCCACTTT	CASFQPNSPLHF
TRBV2	few	-	TRBJ2-1	TGTGCCAGCAGTCAACGGCGGGACTTCTACAATGAGCAGTTCTTC	CASSQRRDFYNEQFF
TRBV5-1	-	-	TRBJ1-1	TGCGCCAGCAGCGTAACAGGGAAAACTGAAGCTTTCTTT	CASSVTGKTEAFF
TRBV3-1	many	-	TRBJ2-7	TGTGCCAGCAGCCGCACAGTCTACGAGCAGTACTTC	CASSRTVYEQYF
TRBV28	many	-	TRBJ1-5	TGTGCCAGCAGTTTTACGAGGGCCCCCAATCAGCCCCAGCATTTT	CASSFTRAPNQPQHF
TRBV28	-	TRBD2	TRBJ2-1	TGTGCCAGCAGAGGCGTGTTGGGACTAGATTACAATGAGCAGTTCTTC	CASRGVLGLDYNEQFF
TRBV7-2	few	TRBD1	TRBJ1-5	TGTGCCAGCAGCCGCCTCCAGGGGGATCAGCCCCAGCATTTT	CASSRLQGDQPQHF
TRBV14	many	-	TRBJ1-1	TGTGCCAGCAGTATCAGGGAAGCAGCTTTCTTT	CASSIREAAFF
TRBV7-2	few	-	TRBJ2-1	TGTGCCAGCAGCAAGGACAGAGTTGAGCAGTTCTTC	CASSKDRVEQFF
TRBV7-2	many	-	TRBJ1-5	TGTGCCAGCAGCTTAGTGGATCAGCCCCAGCATTTT	CASSLVDQPQHF
TRBV12-3/TRBV12-4	few	TRBD2	TRBJ2-2	TGTGCCAGCGCAACCCCGGGGGGAGGCACCGGGGAGCTGTTTTTT	CASATPGGGTGELFF
TRBV11-2	many	-	TRBJ2-1	TGTGCCAGCAGCTTTGCCCCTTACAATGAGCAGTTCTTC	CASSFAPYNEQFF
TRBV10-3	few	TRBD2	TRBJ2-3	TGTGCCATCAGTGGGTCTAGCGGGAGCGTTAGCACAGATACGCAGTATTTT	CAISGSSGSVSTDTQYF
TRBV6-5	-	TRBD1	TRBJ2-2	TGTGCCAGCAGTTATTGGGGATCACAGGGGCCGAACACCGGGGAGCTGTTTTTT	CASSYWGSQGPNTGELFF
TRBV12-3/TRBV12-4	many	-	TRBJ1-1	TGTGCCAGCAGTTCATGGGGGGGACATAAAGCTTTCTTT	CASSSWGGHKAFF
TRBV28	few	TRBD2	TRBJ2-1	TGTGCCAGCAGACCGACTAGCGGGAGTGGTACTGAGCAGTTCTTC	CASRPTSGSGTEQFF
TRBV6-2/TRBV6-3	few	TRBD1	TRBJ1-6	TGTGCCAGCAGAAATCCAGGGGGTCCACCCCTCCACTTT	CASRNPGGPPLHF
TRBV4-2	few	-	TRBJ2-1	TGTGCCAGCAGCCAAGGGTCATGGGAGCAGTTCTTC	CASSQGSWEQFF
TRBV20-1	many	TRBD2	TRBJ2-7	TGCAGTGCTAGAGCTACTAGCGACTACGAGCAGTACTTC	CSARATSDYEQYF
TRBV29-1	-	-	TRBJ2-5	TGCAGCGCTAGGGGGGCGAACGAAGAGACCCAGTACTTC	CSARGANEETQYF
TRBV6-1	many	-	TRBJ1-1	TGTGCCAGCAGTGAAAGCAGGGGAACAACTGAAGCTTTCTTT	CASSESRGTTEAFF
TRBV10-3	many	TRBD1	TRBJ1-4	TGTGCCATCAGTGAGCAGGGGGCGGTTGAAAAACTGTTTTTT	CAISEQGAVEKLFF
TRBV7-2	few	TRBD1	TRBJ2-7	TGTGCCAGCAGCAGAAAATCAGGGGGCCTGTCCTACGAGCAGTACTTC	CASSRKSGGLSYEQYF
TRBV20-1	few	TRBD2	TRBJ2-1	TGCAGTGCTAGAGCATTGGGACTAGCGGATACCAATGAGCAGTTCTTC	CSARALGLADTNEQFF
TRBV6-4	few	-	TRBJ2-1	TGTGCCAGCTCCCCAGCGGAGAGCTCCTACAATGAGCAGTTCTTC	CASSPAESSYNEQFF
TRBV11-2	few	TRBD2	TRBJ2-1	TGTGCCAGCAGCTTAGAGGGACTACCTCCTGAGCAGTTCTTC	CASSLEGLPPEQFF
TRBV18	many	TRBD1	TRBJ1-2	TGTGCCAGCTCACCGGACAGGGGGCAGAACTATGGCTACACCTTC	CASSPDRGQNYGYTF
TRBV28	-	-	TRBJ1-5	TGTGCCAGCAGTTTCGCAGGGGCGGTTCAGCCCCAGCATTTT	CASSFAGAVQPQHF